Listed here are 26 T cell receptor beta chains from one sample, sequenced in a study of regulatory T cells in long-lasting Graves disease. Building of the TCR beta libraries involved iRepertoire HTBI primers and Arm-PCR of CDR3 regions. From the multiplex PCR reads, TCRdb called clonotypes with MiXCR, one entry per CDR3 protein. In the table there are roughly 610,000 distinct CDR3 sequences, 15% to 20% of which are singletons. Time point described: newly diagnosed GD, antithyroid drugs for less than 3 months. PBMC RNA served as the TCR library source. The sample was also linked to a second study, of T cells in Graves' hyperthyroidism and ophthalmopathy.

The specimen was peripheral blood mononuclear cells (PBMCs), collected at new diagnosis, from a patient treated with antithyroid drugs. These receptors were collected from a man younger than 35 with Graves disease.

The gene calls are TRBV20-1 and TRBJ2-7; 16 positions match TRBD2. There are 14 residues in the CDR3. V was pared by 4 bases and J by 5 bases, with 2 bases of the junction left unmatched. Germline CDR1 DFQATT, CDR2 SNEGSKA (reference sequence). The CDR3 coding sequence is TGCAGTGCTATGGGACTAGCGGGAGGGAACGAGCAGTACTTC. It translates to CSAMGLAGGNEQYF.

This clonotype has at least ten counts. The gene calls are TRBV20-1 and TRBJ2-1, with 10 bases that match TRBD2. Germline assignment: CDR1 DFQATT and CDR2 SNEGSKA (reference sequence). V trimming: 6 bases; J trimming: 7 bases; junction bases outside the gene matches: 3. The CDR3 runs to 12 residues. CDR3 DNA sequence: TGCAGTGCCCAGACTAGCGGGAATGAGCAGTTCTTC. Its protein is CSAQTSGNEQFF.

This clonotype is a singleton in its sample. A read error may be the cause here, since a much bigger clone is one base away. The V gene is TRBV27, the J gene TRBJ2-1, with 12 nucleotides matching TRBD1. CDR1 and CDR2 from the germline V gene are MNHEY and SMNVEV (reference sequence). CDR3 length: 17 residues. Unmatched junction bases numbered 12, after V lost 2 bases and J lost 10 bases. The CDR3 DNA follows: TGTGCCAGCAGTTTAGCCGGGACAGGGGGCAGCTCCTACGAGCAGTTCTTC. Amino acids: CASSLAGTGGSSYEQFF.

The CDR3 nucleotides are TGCAGTGCCCAGGATCTCTCCTATAATTCACCCCTCCACTTT. This codes for CSAQDLSYNSPLHF. The rearrangement links TRBV20-1 to TRBJ1-6, with no clear D. The CDR3 contains 14 residues. V gave up 6 bases and J gave up 0 bases, with 9 bases separating them. CDR1 is DFQATT and CDR2 is SNEGSKA in the germline V gene (reference sequence).

This clonotype was detected ten times or more. J is TRBJ2-7 and V is TRBV10-3, with D perhaps matching TRBD2 (6 bases). V lost 2 bases to trimming and J lost 9 bases, with 11 bases between them. This CDR3 region has 12 residues. Germline CDR1 ENHRY, CDR2 SYGVKD. The CDR3 region is CAISEDGRWQYF. The CDR3 DNA follows: TGTGCCATCAGTGAGGATGGGAGGTGGCAGTACTTC.

There are a few counts of this clonotype. V usage is TRBV7-8 and J usage is TRBJ1-2, with D perhaps matching TRBD1 (5 bases). The germline V gene encodes CDR1 SGHVS and CDR2 FQNEAQ. V was cut by 2 bases and J by 4 bases, with 14 bases left in between. The CDR3 consists of 15 residues. The CDR3 coding sequence is TGTGCCAGCAGCTTAACCCAGGGCTGGAGCTATGGCTACACCTTC. As protein: CASSLTQGWSYGYTF.

This clonotype came up a few times. The CDR3 does not end in the conserved phenylalanine or tryptophan, so this is likely a read error. The rearrangement joins TRBV5-1 to TRBJ2-1; perhaps TRBD1 as D (6 bases). The CDR3 totals 15 residues. Germline CDR1 reads SGHRS; CDR2 reads YFSETQ. Trimming removed 0 bases at V and 7 bases at J, with 14 bases between. CDR3 bases: TGCGCCAGCAGCTTGGTTCAGGGGAAAGGGAATGAGCAGTTCCTC. The encoded protein is CASSLVQGKGNEQFL.

In its sample, this clonotype was seen a few times. This rearrangement joins TRBV9 to TRBJ1-4; D is uncertain. V dropped 0 bases and J dropped 7 bases, with 10 bases sitting between them. Germline lookup yields CDR1 SGDLS and CDR2 YYNGEE. This CDR3 is 14 amino acids long. The CDR3, as DNA: TGTGCCAGCAGCGTAGACAGTTTAGCTGAAAAACTGTTTTTT. Amino acids: CASSVDSLAEKLFF.

This clonotype was seen repeatedly, ten times or more. The gene calls are TRBV12-3 or TRBV12-4 and TRBJ2-7, with TRBD1 matching 8 bases. This CDR3 region has 13 residues. Trimming at V came to 6 bases and at J to 4 bases, leaving 5 bases not matched to a gene. CDR3 bases: TGTGCCAGCAGCAAAAGACAGGGGTACGAGCAGTACTTC. This gives the protein CASSKRQGYEQYF.

The table lists this clonotype with many counts. The chain uses TRBV2 and TRBJ2-1; D gene uncertain. Germline assignment: CDR1 SNHLY and CDR2 FYNNEI. The CDR3 consists of 12 residues. The ends were cut back, 3 bases at V and 9 bases at J, with 9 bases in the middle. CDR3 in amino acids: CASSEYTFEQFF. In DNA form, the CDR3 reads TGTGCCAGCAGTGAGTATACATTTGAGCAGTTCTTC.

This clonotype was found many times. J is TRBJ2-7 and V is TRBV2; 9 bases map to TRBD2. In germline, CDR1 is SNHLY, CDR2 FYNNEI. The V segment lost 8 bases and the J segment 4 bases; nucleotides outside the gene matches: 15. The CDR3 is 16 residues long. DNA for the CDR3: TGTGCCAGCCACCAATATTTAGCGGGAGACGGGTACGAGCAGTACTTC. It translates to CASHQYLAGDGYEQYF.

This clonotype was recorded at least ten times. The chain carries TRBV28 and TRBJ1-2; unclear D gene. V gave up 7 bases and J gave up 1 base, with 13 bases separating them. The CDR3 covers 14 residues. Germline CDR1 is MDHEN and CDR2 is SYDVKM. The CDR3 sequence: CASTPPWGNYGYTF. CDR3 sequence (DNA): TGTGCCAGCACCCCCCCGTGGGGTAACTATGGCTACACCTTC.

This clonotype was counted a few times. V usage is TRBV24-1 and J usage is TRBJ2-2; 7 bases line up with TRBD1. The germline V gene encodes CDR1 KGHDR and CDR2 SFDVKD. The CDR3 has 14 residues. J lost 6 bases, V lost 5 bases, and 5 bases had no gene match. DNA of the CDR3: TGTGCCACCAGTGCAACAGGGGATCCCGGGGAGCTGTTTTTT. This translates into CATSATGDPGELFF.

A single count supports this clonotype. The chain uses TRBV5-6 and TRBJ2-1, with a tentative D call TRBD2 (6 bases). Looked up from germline, CDR1 is SGHDT and CDR2 is YYEEEE. CDR3 length equals 16 residues. Trimming shortened V by 2 bases and J by 4 bases, and 16 bases separated the two germline ends. The CDR3 sequence is CASSLRGFGGYNEQFF. Written as DNA, the CDR3 is TGTGCCAGCAGCTTACGGGGGTTCGGGGGTTACAATGAGCAGTTCTTC.

The chain couples TRBV3-1 to TRBJ2-2; D unclear. The V gene lost 1 base and the J gene lost 8 bases, with 14 bases spanning the gap. CDR1 LGHDT and CDR2 YNNKEL come from the germline V gene (reference sequence). The CDR3 runs to 15 residues. CDR3: CASSQVFGGRGELFF. CDR3 coding DNA: TGTGCCAGCAGCCAAGTATTTGGCGGTCGGGGGGAGCTGTTTTTT.

This clonotype was recorded at least ten times. The rearrangement joins TRBV12-3 or TRBV12-4 to TRBJ2-7; 9 bases fit TRBD1. Trimming at V came to 6 bases and at J to 0 bases, leaving 12 bases not matched to a gene. The CDR3 sequence is 17 residues long. The CDR3 sequence: CASSLDRGVGYSYEQYF. The DNA for the CDR3 is TGTGCCAGCAGCCTTGACAGGGGGGTAGGTTACTCCTACGAGCAGTACTTC.

Of note for this clonotype: A single base separates this from a much larger clone, so it may be a read error. The chain couples TRBV2 to TRBJ2-4; D unclear. CDR3 length equals 14 residues. Per the germline V gene, CDR1 is SNHLY and CDR2 is FYNNEI. CDR3 protein: CASSGGQAKNIPYF. For the CDR3, the DNA is TGTGCCAGCAGTGGTGGGCAAGCCAAAAACATTCCGTACTTC.

Comments on this clonotype: A much more abundant neighbour one base away suggests this may be a read error. The chain recombines TRBV2 with TRBJ2-1, with TRBD2 matching 10 bases. Looked up from germline, CDR1 is SNHLY and CDR2 is FYNNEI. V lost 7 bases and J lost 12; bases outside the gene matches: 15. CDR3 size: 15 residues. In nucleotides, the CDR3 is TGTGCCAGCACCCTAGCGGGAGTTTCTGTAGATGGGCAGTTCTTC. Translating it yields CASTLAGVSVDGQFF.

This clonotype showed up many times. This sequence joins TRBV12-3 or TRBV12-4 and TRBJ1-5; TRBD1 matches 10 bases. This CDR3 comprises 15 residues. V was clipped by 6 bases and J by 9 bases; unmatched bases: 11. CDR3 loop: CASRTGGALFGPQHF. CDR3 nucleotides: TGTGCCAGCAGGACAGGGGGCGCGCTGTTTGGGCCCCAGCATTTT.

This clonotype was recorded many times. This chain uses TRBV7-2 with TRBJ2-7; D unclear. Germline V gene lookup returns CDR1 SGHTA and CDR2 FQGNSA. The length of the CDR3 is 14 residues. Trimming stripped 0 bases from V and 3 bases from J, with 9 bases between. The CDR3 here is CASSLAGSGYEQYF. CDR3 DNA sequence: TGTGCCAGCAGCTTAGCGGGATCGGGCTACGAGCAGTACTTC. Looking up the rest from reference TRBV7-2 and TRBJ2-7 gives the full variable domain: GAGVSQSPSNKVTEKGKDVELRCDPISGHTALYWYRQSLGQGLEFLIYFQGNSAPDKSGLPSDRFSAERTGGSVSTLTIQRTQQEDSAVYLCASSLAGSGYEQYFGPGTRLTVT.

The chain couples TRBV13 to TRBJ2-5, with D maybe TRBD1 (6 bases). The CDR3 loop spans 14 amino acids. Germline CDR1 PRHDT, CDR2 FYEKMQ (reference sequence). Trimming pared 5 bases from V and 4 bases from J, leaving 14 bases between. In DNA, the CDR3 is TGTGCCAGCAGCGGAGAGGGGGTTAGAGAGACCCAGTACTTC. Translated, it gives CASSGEGVRETQYF.

The V call is TRBV20-1, the J call TRBJ1-5; unclear D gene. The length of the CDR3 is 12 residues. Germline assignment: CDR1 DFQATT and CDR2 SNEGSKA (reference sequence). CDR3 in amino acids: CRAGFGNQPQHF. The CDR3 nucleotides read TGCAGGGCGGGGTTTGGGAATCAGCCCCAGCATTTT.

This clonotype was seen only a few times. This chain joins TRBV12-5 and TRBJ2-2, with 7 bases matching TRBD2. CDR3 size: 15 residues. Germline V gene lookup returns CDR1 LGHNT and CDR2 FRNRAP. V lost 5 bases and J lost 2; bases outside the gene matches: 5. The CDR3 is CASGRSAGNTGELFF. CDR3 sequence (DNA): TGTGCTAGTGGTCGCTCAGCGGGAAACACCGGGGAGCTGTTTTTT.

This clonotype showed up many times. The rearrangement joins TRBV24-1 to TRBJ1-1, with D unresolved. With 12 bases removed from V and 2 bases from J, the gap between germline ends came to 6 bases. The V gene's germline CDR1 is KGHDR and CDR2 SFDVKD. The CDR3 covers 10 residues. CDR3 residues: CAPTNTEAFF. The CDR3 bases are TGTGCCCCCACCAACACTGAAGCTTTCTTT.

This clonotype was counted ten times or more. The chain carries TRBV7-8 and TRBJ2-7; D may be TRBD1 (6 bases). The CDR3 contains 14 residues. Trimming removed 6 bases from V and 0 bases from J, with 12 bases in between. The germline V gene has CDR1 SGHVS and CDR2 FQNEAQ. For the CDR3, the DNA is TGTGCCAGCAGTGACCGGGACAACTCCTACGAGCAGTACTTC. Translating it yields CASSDRDNSYEQYF.

This clonotype was seen more than once but under ten times. The chain recombines TRBV30 with TRBJ2-7, with D possibly being TRBD1 (6 bases). Germline-derived CDR1 and CDR2 are GTSNPN and SVGIG (reference sequence). V lost 5 bases and J 0 bases, leaving 8 bases between the germline ends. The CDR3 has 12 amino acids. In nucleotides, the CDR3 is TGTGCCTGGGGGGACAACTCCTACGAGCAGTACTTC. Translation gives CAWGDNSYEQYF. The full variable domain, its missing parts supplied by reference TRBV30 and TRBJ2-7, is SQTIHQWPATLVQPVGSPLSLECTVEGTSNPNLYWYRQAAGRGLQLLFYSVGIGQISSEVPQNLSASRPQDRQFILSSKKLLLSDSGFYLCAWGDNSYEQYFGPGTRLTVT.